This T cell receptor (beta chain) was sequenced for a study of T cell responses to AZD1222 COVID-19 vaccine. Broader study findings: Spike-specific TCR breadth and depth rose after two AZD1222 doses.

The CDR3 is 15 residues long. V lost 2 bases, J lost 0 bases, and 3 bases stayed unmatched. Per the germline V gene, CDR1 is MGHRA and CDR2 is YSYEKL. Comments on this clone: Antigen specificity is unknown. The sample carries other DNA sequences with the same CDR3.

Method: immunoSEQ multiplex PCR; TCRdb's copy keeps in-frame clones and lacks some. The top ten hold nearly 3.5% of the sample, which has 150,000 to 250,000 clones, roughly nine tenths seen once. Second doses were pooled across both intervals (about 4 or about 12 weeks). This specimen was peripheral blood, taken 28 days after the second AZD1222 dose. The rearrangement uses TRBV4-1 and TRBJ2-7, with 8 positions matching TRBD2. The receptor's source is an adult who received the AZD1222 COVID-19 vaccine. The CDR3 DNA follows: TGCGCCAGCAGCCAACCAACTAGCGGCTCCTACGAGCAGTACTTC. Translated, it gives CASSQPTSGSYEQYF.